This T cell receptor (beta chain) was recovered during a study of OX40 agonist ivuxolimab in advanced cancers. Background on the study: Prior therapy, whether anti-PD-1, anti-PD-L1 or anti-CTLA-4, was allowed, and about 39% had some.

Sequencing used immunoSEQ multiplex PCR; TCRdb keeps in-frame clones, though not all of them. The sample shows 50,000 to 70,000 clones, around 87% of them seen only once. Trimming pared 2 bases from V and 10 bases from J, leaving 18 bases between. This CDR3 is built from 15 residues. Germline CDR1 MDHEN, CDR2 SYDVKM. The starting material was CD4+ or CD8+ T cells sorted from blood, obtained in a trial of the OX40 agonist ivuxolimab. This chain connects TRBV28 to TRBJ2-1; TRBD2 is a possible D gene (5 bases). The receptor was isolated from an adult with an advanced solid tumor such as melanoma, head and neck, liver or kidney cancer. This CDR3 reads CASSLVGASHEEQFF. For the CDR3, the DNA is TGTGCCAGCAGTTTAGTGGGAGCTTCTCATGAGGAGCAGTTCTTC.